These T cell receptor beta chains were read from a single sample in a study of cytomegalovirus exposure and HLA in healthy donors. Libraries were prepared by immunoSEQ multiplex PCR; TCRdb keeps only in-frame clonotypes and omits some of them. The sample has roughly 200,000 clones, 70% to 80% seen once. Sequenced material: PBMCs. The receptors come from a girl between 5 and 17 years old in good health and CMV-seropositive. CDR3s include the opening cysteine and the closing phenylalanine or tryptophan. The D gene is left open where the match is weak. Clone size is shown for a subset of rows, as once, few, many or a class of expanded clone.

j_gene: TRBJ2-5
abundance: NA
v_gene: TRBV5-5
d_gene: TRBD1
CDR3aa: CASSNPGQGDETQYF
CDR3nt: TGTGCCAGCAGCAATCCGGGACAGGGTGATGAGACCCAGTACTTC

j_gene: TRBJ2-5
abundance: NA
v_gene: TRBV2
d_gene: TRBD1
CDR3aa: CASSVQGWETQYF
CDR3nt: TGTGCCAGCAGTGTACAGGGGTGGGAGACCCAGTACTTC

j_gene: TRBJ2-3
abundance: NA
v_gene: TRBV4-1
d_gene: NA
CDR3aa: CASSQAFTDTQYF
CDR3nt: TGCGCCAGCAGCCAAGCTTTCACAGATACGCAGTATTTT

j_gene: TRBJ1-5
abundance: NA
v_gene: TRBV9
d_gene: NA
CDR3aa: CASSVDERPPQHF
CDR3nt: TGTGCCAGCAGCGTAGATGAGCGGCCGCCCCAGCATTTT

j_gene: TRBJ1-5
abundance: NA
v_gene: TRBV7-2
d_gene: NA
CDR3aa: CASSYPNQPQHF
CDR3nt: TGTGCCAGCAGCTATCCAAATCAGCCCCAGCATTTT

j_gene: TRBJ1-2
abundance: NA
v_gene: TRBV6-5
d_gene: NA
CDR3aa: CASSYTQALNYGYTF
CDR3nt: TGTGCCAGCAGTTACACCCAGGCTCTAAACTATGGCTACACCTTC

j_gene: TRBJ2-1
abundance: once
v_gene: TRBV9
d_gene: TRBD2
CDR3aa: CASSVAPSGGASEQFF
CDR3nt: TGTGCCAGCAGCGTAGCCCCTAGCGGGGGGGCCTCTGAGCAGTTCTTC

j_gene: TRBJ1-2
abundance: NA
v_gene: TRBV5-1
d_gene: TRBD1
CDR3aa: CASSSGQGEGYTF
CDR3nt: TGCGCCAGCAGCTCGGGACAGGGTGAAGGCTACACCTTC

j_gene: TRBJ1-1
abundance: NA
v_gene: TRBV11-3
d_gene: TRBD1
CDR3aa: CASSLPSGQGVKNTEAFF
CDR3nt: TGTGCCAGCAGCTTGCCCTCGGGACAGGGGGTTAAGAACACTGAAGCTTTCTTT

j_gene: TRBJ2-5
abundance: once
v_gene: TRBV10-3
d_gene: NA
CDR3aa: CAIGRSWEETQYF
CDR3nt: TGTGCCATTGGGCGTTCATGGGAAGAGACCCAGTACTTC

j_gene: TRBJ1-1
abundance: NA
v_gene: TRBV10-2
d_gene: NA
CDR3aa: CASSGLLRTEAFF
CDR3nt: TGCGCCAGTAGTGGACTGCTTCGGACTGAAGCTTTCTTT

j_gene: TRBJ1-3
abundance: NA
v_gene: TRBV4-1
d_gene: TRBD1
CDR3aa: CASSQDSLGQASGNTIYF
CDR3nt: TGCGCCAGCAGCCAAGATTCCCTCGGACAGGCCTCTGGAAACACCATATATTTT

j_gene: TRBJ2-4
abundance: few
v_gene: TRBV5-1
d_gene: NA
CDR3aa: CASSPQPGLAKNIQYF
CDR3nt: TGCGCCAGCAGCCCGCAGCCGGGGTTAGCCAAAAACATTCAGTACTTC

j_gene: TRBJ2-1
abundance: NA
v_gene: TRBV7-2
d_gene: TRBD2
CDR3aa: CASSLGAGETMRQFF
CDR3nt: TGTGCCAGCAGCTTAGGAGCGGGGGAAACAATGAGGCAGTTCTTC

j_gene: TRBJ2-7
abundance: NA
v_gene: TRBV4-1
d_gene: NA
CDR3aa: CASSQDTTYYEQYF
CDR3nt: TGCGCCAGCAGCCAAGACACCACCTACTACGAGCAGTACTTC

j_gene: TRBJ1-2
abundance: NA
v_gene: TRBV2
d_gene: NA
CDR3aa: CASSESGPSGQHYGYTF
CDR3nt: TGTGCCAGCAGTGAATCTGGGCCCTCAGGACAGCACTATGGCTACACCTTC

j_gene: TRBJ2-3
abundance: NA
v_gene: TRBV9
d_gene: NA
CDR3aa: CASSVMSTDTQYF
CDR3nt: TGTGCCAGCAGCGTAATGTCGACAGATACGCAGTATTTT

j_gene: TRBJ2-5
abundance: NA
v_gene: TRBV7-8
d_gene: TRBD2
CDR3aa: CASSFGSGGIMGETQYF
CDR3nt: TGTGCCAGCAGCTTCGGAAGCGGGGGGATTATGGGGGAGACCCAGTACTTC

j_gene: TRBJ2-4
abundance: NA
v_gene: TRBV5-8
d_gene: NA
CDR3aa: CASPPPAGPATQYF
CDR3nt: TGTGCCAGCCCCCCTCCGGCGGGTCCGGCCACTCAGTACTTC

j_gene: TRBJ2-7
abundance: NA
v_gene: TRBV7-6
d_gene: NA
CDR3aa: CASSLGVVYEQYF
CDR3nt: TGTGCCAGCAGCTTAGGCGTGGTCTACGAGCAGTACTTC

j_gene: TRBJ2-1
abundance: NA
v_gene: TRBV5-6
d_gene: TRBD2
CDR3aa: CASSLGGGSNEQFF
CDR3nt: TGTGCCAGCAGCTTGGGCGGGGGAAGCAATGAGCAGTTCTTC

j_gene: TRBJ1-6
abundance: few
v_gene: TRBV6-1
d_gene: NA
CDR3aa: CASSERGPGPGSPLHF
CDR3nt: TGTGCCAGCAGTGAAAGAGGGCCGGGCCCGGGTTCACCCCTCCACTTT

j_gene: TRBJ2-7
abundance: NA
v_gene: TRBV7-9
d_gene: NA
CDR3aa: CASSLRDSRPYEQYF
CDR3nt: TGTGCCAGCAGCTTGCGGGACAGCCGACCCTACGAGCAGTACTTC

j_gene: TRBJ2-7
abundance: NA
v_gene: TRBV10-3
d_gene: TRBD2
CDR3aa: CAISTGTRNEQYF
CDR3nt: TGTGCCATCAGTACCGGGACTAGGAATGAGCAGTACTTC

j_gene: TRBJ2-3
abundance: NA
v_gene: TRBV18
d_gene: NA
CDR3aa: CASSPRGARGTDTQYF
CDR3nt: TGTGCCAGCTCACCACGCGGGGCCCGCGGCACAGATACGCAGTATTTT

j_gene: TRBJ2-3
abundance: NA
v_gene: TRBV18
d_gene: NA
CDR3aa: CASSPQTAGSDTQYF
CDR3nt: TGTGCCAGCTCACCCCAGACGGCCGGGTCAGATACGCAGTATTTT

j_gene: TRBJ2-6
abundance: few
v_gene: TRBV25-1
d_gene: NA
CDR3aa: CASRNARHSGANVLTF
CDR3nt: TGTGCCAGCCGCAATGCAAGACACTCTGGGGCCAACGTCCTGACTTTC

j_gene: TRBJ2-2
abundance: NA
v_gene: TRBV4-1
d_gene: TRBD2
CDR3aa: CASSQNSGWGTGELFF
CDR3nt: TGCGCCAGCAGCCAAAATAGCGGGTGGGGGACCGGGGAGCTGTTTTTT